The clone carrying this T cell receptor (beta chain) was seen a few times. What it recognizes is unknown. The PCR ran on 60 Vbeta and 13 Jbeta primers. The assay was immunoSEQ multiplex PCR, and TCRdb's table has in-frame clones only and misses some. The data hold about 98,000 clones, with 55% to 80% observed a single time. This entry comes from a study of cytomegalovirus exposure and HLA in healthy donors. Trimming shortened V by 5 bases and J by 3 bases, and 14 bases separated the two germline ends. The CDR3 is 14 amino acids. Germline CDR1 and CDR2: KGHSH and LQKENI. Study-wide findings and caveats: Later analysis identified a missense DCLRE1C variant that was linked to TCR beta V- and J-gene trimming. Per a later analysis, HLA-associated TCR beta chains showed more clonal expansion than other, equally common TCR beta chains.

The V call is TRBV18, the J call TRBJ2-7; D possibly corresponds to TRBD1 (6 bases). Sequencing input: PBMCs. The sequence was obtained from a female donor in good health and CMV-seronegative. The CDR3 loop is CASSTGKGGYEQYF. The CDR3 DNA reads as TGTGCCAGCTCAACTGGGAAAGGGGGCTACGAGCAGTACTTC.